This entry features one TCR beta chain sequence. The CDR3 contains 13 residues. Germline V gene sequence: CDR1 MNHNS, CDR2 SASEGT. Trimming removed 1 base at V and 8 bases at J, with 11 bases between. The record originates from a study of T cell responses to AZD1222 COVID-19 vaccine. The table came from immunoSEQ multiplex PCR; TCRdb's copy has only in-frame clones and leaves some out. The sample gives around 94,000 clones, roughly 86% of which show up once; more than 4.5% is in the top ten. This rearrangement joins TRBV6-1 to TRBJ1-1; D gene unclear. Source: peripheral blood, taken on day 0 of AZD1222 vaccination. The origin of this receptor is an adult in good health. The CDR3 region is CASSEDYKREAFF. In nucleotides, the CDR3 is TGTGCCAGCAGTGAAGACTATAAACGCGAAGCTTTCTTT.